This T cell receptor (beta chain) was found in a study of T cells in Graves' hyperthyroidism and ophthalmopathy. V shed 7 bases, J shed 2 bases, and the junction held 9 bases outside the gene matches. The CDR3 contains 15 residues. Amplification of TCR beta CDR3 regions used RNA as the template. The HTBI primer set served for first-round RT-PCR of the TCR CDR3. TCRdb passed the multiplex PCR reads through MiXCR, listing each CDR3 protein once. The repertoire has about 690,000 distinct CDR3 sequences, about 18% of them found once; the top ten carry about 14%. This clonotype has ten or more counts. J is TRBJ1-1 and V is TRBV12-3 or TRBV12-4; 8 bases are shared with TRBD1. This receptor was obtained from a man aged 50-60 years with Graves' hyperthyroidism. Material: blood. The CDR3 loop reads CASTWSGGGNTEAFF. The CDR3 region has the DNA TGTGCCAGCACCTGGTCAGGGGGCGGTAACACTGAAGCTTTCTTT.